This T cell receptor beta chain was sequenced during a study of PD-1 blockade in mismatch repair-deficient tumors. Overall study context: Enrolled about 2013-2016, patients had progressing, pretreated mismatch repair-deficient cancers of approximately 13 types.

For this clone: The antigen is unknown.

All patients were mismatch repair deficient, assessed by either PCR or immunohistochemistry. TCR sequencing covered three patients who responded to pembrolizumab. V shed 5 bases and J 2 bases; nucleotides not matched to a gene: 3. The germline V gene encodes CDR1 SGHVS and CDR2 FQNEAQ. The CDR3 is 15 amino acids. Study-wide results and caveats: Tumor-resident clones, often undetectable pretreatment in blood, expanded then contracted after pembrolizumab.

Method: immunoSEQ multiplex PCR; TCRdb's copy keeps in-frame clones and lacks some. This sample has about 100,000 clones, with 82% found just once. This clonotype was sampled from an adult with mismatch repair-deficient cancer. The specimen was peripheral blood, collected less than 37 weeks after starting pembrolizumab. This rearrangement joins TRBV7-8 to TRBJ2-3; 11 bases map to TRBD2. Here the CDR3 reads CASSPLAGATDTQYF. The CDR3 coding sequence is TGTGCCAGCAGCCCACTAGCGGGGGCCACAGATACGCAGTATTTT.